This TCR beta chain was sequenced for a study of cytomegalovirus exposure and HLA in healthy donors. Study-level background: Within an early data release were roughly 83 million unique TCRs drawn from HLA-typed donors. Study outcomes and limitations: Based on reports, TCR beta sequences accurately predicted HLA-A and HLA-B alleles for most subjects. In vitro data verified three CMV-associated chains as specific for CMV antigens. A few V segments could not be told apart, such as TRBV6-2 and TRBV6-3, and were left out.

CDR3 length: 17 residues. Germline CDR1 reads MGHDK; CDR2 reads SYGVNS. V gave up 0 bases and J gave up 0 bases, with 11 bases separating them. Primers included in the PCR were 60 Vbeta and 13 Jbeta primers. Assay used: immunoSEQ multiplex PCR; TCRdb lists only in-frame clones, some missing. Of roughly 80,000 clones in the sample, about 81% were seen once. Remarks on this clone: Its antigen is not identified.

The receptor was isolated from a woman aged 45-60 years in good health and CMV-seronegative. The specimen sequenced was PBMCs. The chain links TRBV25-1 to TRBJ2-2; D perhaps matches TRBD1 (6 bases). The CDR3 spells CASSEYPDRPNTGELFF. The CDR3 DNA reads TGTGCCAGCAGTGAATACCCTGACAGGCCGAACACCGGGGAGCTGTTTTTT.